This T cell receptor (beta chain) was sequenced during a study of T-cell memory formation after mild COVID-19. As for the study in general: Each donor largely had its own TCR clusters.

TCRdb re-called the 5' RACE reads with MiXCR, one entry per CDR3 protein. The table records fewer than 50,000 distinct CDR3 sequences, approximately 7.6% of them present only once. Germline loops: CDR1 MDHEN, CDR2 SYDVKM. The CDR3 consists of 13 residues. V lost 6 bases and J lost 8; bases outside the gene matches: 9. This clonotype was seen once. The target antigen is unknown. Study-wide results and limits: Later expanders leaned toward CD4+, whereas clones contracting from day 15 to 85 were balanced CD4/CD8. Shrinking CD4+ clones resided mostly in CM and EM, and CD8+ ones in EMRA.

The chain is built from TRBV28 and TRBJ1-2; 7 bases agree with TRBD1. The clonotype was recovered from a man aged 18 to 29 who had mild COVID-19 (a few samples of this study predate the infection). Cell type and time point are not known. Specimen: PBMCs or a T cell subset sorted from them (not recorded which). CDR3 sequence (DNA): TGTGCCAGCAGGTCGACAGGGACCCGCGGCTACACCTTC. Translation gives CASRSTGTRGYTF.